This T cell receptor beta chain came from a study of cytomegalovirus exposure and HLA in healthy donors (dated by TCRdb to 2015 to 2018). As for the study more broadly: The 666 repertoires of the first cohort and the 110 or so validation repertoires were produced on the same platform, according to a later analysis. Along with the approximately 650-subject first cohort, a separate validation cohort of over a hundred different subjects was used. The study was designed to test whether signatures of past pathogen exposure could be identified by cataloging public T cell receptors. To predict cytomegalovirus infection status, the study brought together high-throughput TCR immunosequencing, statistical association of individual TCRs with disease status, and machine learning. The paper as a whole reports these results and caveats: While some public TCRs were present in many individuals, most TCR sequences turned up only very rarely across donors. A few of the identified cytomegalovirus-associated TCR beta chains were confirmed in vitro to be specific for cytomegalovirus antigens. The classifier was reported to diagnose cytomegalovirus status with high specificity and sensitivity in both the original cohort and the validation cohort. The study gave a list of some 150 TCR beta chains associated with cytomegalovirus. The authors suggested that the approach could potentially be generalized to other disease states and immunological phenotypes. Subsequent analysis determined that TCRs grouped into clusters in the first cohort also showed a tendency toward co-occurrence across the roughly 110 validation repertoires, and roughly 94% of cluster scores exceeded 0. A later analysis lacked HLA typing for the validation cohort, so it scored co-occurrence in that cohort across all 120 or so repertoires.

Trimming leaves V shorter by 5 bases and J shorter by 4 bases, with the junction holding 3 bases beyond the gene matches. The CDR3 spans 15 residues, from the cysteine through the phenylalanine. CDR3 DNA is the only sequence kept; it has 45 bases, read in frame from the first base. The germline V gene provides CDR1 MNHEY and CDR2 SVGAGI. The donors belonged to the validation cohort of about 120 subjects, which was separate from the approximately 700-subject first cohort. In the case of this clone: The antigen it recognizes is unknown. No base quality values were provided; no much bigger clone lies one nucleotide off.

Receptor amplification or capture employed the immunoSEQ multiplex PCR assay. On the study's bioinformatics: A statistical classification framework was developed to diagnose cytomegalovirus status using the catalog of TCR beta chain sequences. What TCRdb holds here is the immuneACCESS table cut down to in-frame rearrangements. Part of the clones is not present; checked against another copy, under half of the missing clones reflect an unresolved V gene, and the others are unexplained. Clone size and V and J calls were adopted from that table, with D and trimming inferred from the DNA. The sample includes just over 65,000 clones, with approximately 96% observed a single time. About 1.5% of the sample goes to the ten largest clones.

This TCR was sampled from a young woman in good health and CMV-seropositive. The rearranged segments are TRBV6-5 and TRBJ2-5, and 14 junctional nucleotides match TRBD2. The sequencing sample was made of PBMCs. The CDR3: CASSRGLAGVETQYF. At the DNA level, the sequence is TGTGCCAGCAGTCGGGGACTAGCGGGAGTAGAGACCCAGTACTTC.